This TCR beta chain comes out of a study of cytomegalovirus exposure and HLA in healthy donors (dated by TCRdb to 2016 to 2017). Looking at the study overall: In an earlier analysis of some 610 of the donors, about 270 Gb of sequence data and 100 million or so unique TCR beta sequences from roughly 180 million T cells were reported. Approximately 300 gigabases of sequencing data and approximately 85 million unique TCR sequences were included in an early release covering around 600 HLA-typed donors. The genetic ancestry cluster associated with self-reported Caucasian donors included over 65% of the 398 genotyped donors. The study was designed to test whether signatures of past pathogen exposure could be identified by cataloging public T cell receptors. The T cell repertoires of under 700 subjects were profiled by immunosequencing and related to cytomegalovirus serostatus. A separate validation cohort of 90 to 150 different subjects was used in addition to the roughly 620-subject first cohort. To predict cytomegalovirus infection status, the study brought together high-throughput TCR immunosequencing, statistical association of individual TCRs with disease status, and machine learning. A later analysis re-analyzed previously published TCR beta repertoires from roughly 630 donors and added high-resolution HLA genotyping to study TCR occurrence patterns. In the later analysis, no new phenotypic data were used to find candidate immune exposures; instead, reliance was placed on TCR beta sequences and their occurrence across donors. An earlier analysis of approximately 630 of the donors applied high-throughput TCR beta sequencing to assess whether each TCR beta V gene segment acted as functional or pseudogenic. Alongside the repertoire data, information on donor age, sex, ethnicity and CMV serostatus was compiled. A later genetic analysis took genome-wide SNP genotypes for about three fifths of the 666 donors and used that subset as a discovery cohort. Every repertoire in the discovery cohort had been generated on one and the same sequencing platform. HLA typing covered class I and class II loci at four-digit resolution. Typing coverage differed by locus: A, B, C, DRB1 and DQB1 were typed in roughly 620-630 donors, DQA1 in 522, DPA1 in approximately 610, and DPB1 in around 440. A handful of DR-DQ haplotypes were handled as single units for association and clustering because linkage in the cohort was strong. Among 300 to 500 genotyped donors of the cohort, an average of approximately 200,000 unique TCR beta nucleotide sequences was sequenced per donor, of which about 18% were non-productive. Paper-wide results and their limitations: The authors suggested that the approach could potentially be generalized to other disease states and immunological phenotypes. A group of highly shared sequence variants was considered likely to be a technical artifact of the sequencing pipeline. A later analysis associated about 17,000 TCR beta sequences with specific HLA alleles at a false discovery rate of 0.05. In a later genetic analysis, fewer N-insertions in productive TCRs were reported among donors in an Asian-associated ancestry cluster than the roughly 700-donor mean. Because some donors lacked HLA typing at each locus, the association tests relied only on the typed subset. In vitro tests confirmed that a few of the cytomegalovirus-associated TCR beta chains recognize cytomegalovirus antigens. Cytomegalovirus status was reported to be diagnosed by the classifier with high specificity and sensitivity in both the original and validation cohorts. Most TCR sequences were seen in very few donors, while some public TCRs were found in many individuals. A further reported finding was that TCR beta sequences accurately predicted the HLA-A and HLA-B alleles for most subjects in the first cohort. Roughly 17 rarely observed V segments, including chromosome 9 orphons, were excluded from the earlier analysis of several hundred of the donors because counts were too low. Presence/absence analyses assumed roughly uniform sequencing depth across donors, an assumption that may not hold. In a later analysis, most CMV-associated TCR beta chains were found to appear HLA-restricted, with HLA associations seemingly driven largely by CMV exposure. V-gene and J-gene trimming of TCR beta chains was associated with a missense DCLRE1C variant in a later genetic analysis, and the association was replicated in an independent cohort. Only TCR beta chains were sequenced in this cohort, and the absence of alpha or paired-chain data limited detectable features. In the study, roughly 160 TCR beta chains were listed as associated with cytomegalovirus. Compared with equally common non-associated chains, HLA-associated TCR beta chains in a later analysis were more clonally expanded and had lower generation probabilities. An earlier analysis of 450 to 750 of the donors showed that most TCR beta V segments appeared in productive rearrangements either about 87% or about 30% of the time, which broadly matched IMGT annotations. Several of the top co-occurrence clusters appeared to be linked to parvovirus B19, influenza, CMV and Epstein-Barr virus, according to a later analysis. Linkage disequilibrium might explain the correlated functional status among segregating V segments, but an unknown experimental factor could not be ruled out. Assigning TCR associations to individual alleles was difficult when HLA alleles, especially DR and DQ, strongly co-occurred. For the cohort, immune exposure information was limited to CMV serostatus. In a later analysis, the rate of TCR association differed among HLA loci, with DRB1 alleles having the most associated TCRs and HLA-C alleles having the fewest.

Concerning this clone itself: Its antigen remains undetermined.

The cohort comprised some 680 healthy bone marrow donors. All cohort members were sampled while nominally healthy, although unrecorded immune exposures were likely present. The donor was CMV seronegative and was included in the group of 352 seronegative cohort members. Each donor provided a peripheral blood sample, and peripheral blood mononuclear cells were used for TCR beta sequencing. The Qiagen DNeasy Blood Extraction Kit was used to extract genomic DNA from the blood cell samples. Libraries came from the immunoSEQ multiplex PCR assay. For the multiplex PCR, a mixture combining 60 forward primers for TCR Vbeta segments and 13 reverse primers for TCR Jbeta segments was used. A multiplex PCR assay on genomic DNA amplified the CDR3 region of rearranged TCR beta genes. Amplified TCR beta libraries were sequenced as 87-base-pair reads on the Illumina HiSeq System. As for how the authors treated the data: A later analysis counted some 74 million unique TCR beta chains across the 666 repertoires, and some 12 million of these chains were shared by at least two donors. Raw reads were error-corrected and collapsed into unique sequences by a nearest-neighbor algorithm in which closely related sequences were merged to remove PCR and sequencing errors. CDR3 sequences were aligned to IMGT reference sequences to assign V, D and J gene segments. For a sequence to be retained, a match of at least six nucleotides was required to both a V gene segment and a J gene segment. A rearrangement counted as productive if the CDR3 had no stop codons and remained in frame with V and J, and every other rearrangement counted as non-productive. CDR3 was defined according to IMGT convention as the region running from the second conserved V-encoded cysteine to the conserved J-encoded phenylalanine. The earlier analysis of approximately 500 of the donors excluded sequences that lacked an unambiguous match to a single V gene segment. In an earlier analysis of 587 of the donors, a V segment was called functional when productive rearrangements were above 56.7%, and segregating when the standard deviation between donors exceeded 5%. To diagnose cytomegalovirus status from the catalog of TCR beta chain sequences, a statistical classification framework was built. In a later analysis, TCR nucleotide sequences were compared against IMGT/GENE-DB human TR gene sequences so that V and J genes could be assigned. Using the TCRdist pipeline, a later analysis assigned CDR3 sequences along with most-parsimonious VDJ recombination scenarios. In a later analysis, every TCR beta chain was defined by the combination of its CDR3 amino acid sequence and its V-gene family, and reads without a unique V-gene family were dropped. In a later analysis, fewer than 650 highly shared, low-generation-probability nucleotide sequences were removed to address suspected cross-contamination and a sequencing artifact. In a later analysis, a clonal expansion index for each public chain was calculated from normalized within-repertoire ranks of inferred template counts. Generation probabilities in a later analysis came from a VDJ recombination model fitted to out-of-frame rearrangements, and those results were checked against IGoR. A later analysis scored TCR-TCR, TCR-HLA and TCR-CMV co-occurrence with hypergeometric tests, applying a repertoire-size bias correction to TCR pairs. In a later analysis, false discovery rates were estimated by permuting HLA or CMV assignments 20 times. In a later analysis, co-occurring TCRs were grouped with DBSCAN, and TCRdist sequence similarity was added when clustering was performed within HLA-allele-positive subsets. Co-occurrence clustering excluded repertoires with fewer than 30,000 or more than 120,000 public chains, plus five with anomalous nucleotide sharing. TCRdb limited this immuneACCESS table to in-frame rearrangements with V and J called. A share of clones is missing; checked studies link under half to unresolved V genes, and the rest is unexplained. That table supplies the V and J calls and clone size; D and trimming were determined from the DNA. This sample's records show 55,000 to 85,000 clones. The top ten clones comprise approximately 1.7% of the sample.

The TCR was taken from a woman under 40 in good health and CMV-seronegative. The sample consisted of PBMCs.

Read as DNA, the sequence is TGTGCCAGCAGTTACAGAGGACTCAGCTCCTACAATGAGCAGTTCTTC. Its translation reads: CASSYRGLSSYNEQFF. The rearranged chain carries TRBV6-5 and TRBJ2-1, and perhaps TRBD2 as D gene, on 5 matching bases. From the cysteine through the phenylalanine, the CDR3 covers 16 amino acids. Only the CDR3 DNA is retained, 48 bases long and in frame from the first base. V lost 2 bases and J lost 0 bases; the stretch between them is 11 bases long. CDR1 is given as MNHEY and CDR2 as SVGAGI, both from the germline V gene.